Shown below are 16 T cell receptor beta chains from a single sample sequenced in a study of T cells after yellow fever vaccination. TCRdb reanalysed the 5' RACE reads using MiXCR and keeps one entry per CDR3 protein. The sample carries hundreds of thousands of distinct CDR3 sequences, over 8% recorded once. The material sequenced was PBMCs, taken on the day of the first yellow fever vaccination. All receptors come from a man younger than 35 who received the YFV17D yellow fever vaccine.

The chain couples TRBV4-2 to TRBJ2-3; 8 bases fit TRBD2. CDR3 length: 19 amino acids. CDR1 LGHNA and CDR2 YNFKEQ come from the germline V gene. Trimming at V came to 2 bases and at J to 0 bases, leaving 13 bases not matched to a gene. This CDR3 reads CASSQPPRVAGSSTDTQYF. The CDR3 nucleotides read TGTGCCAGCAGCCAACCCCCGAGGGTAGCGGGGAGTAGCACAGATACGCAGTATTTT.

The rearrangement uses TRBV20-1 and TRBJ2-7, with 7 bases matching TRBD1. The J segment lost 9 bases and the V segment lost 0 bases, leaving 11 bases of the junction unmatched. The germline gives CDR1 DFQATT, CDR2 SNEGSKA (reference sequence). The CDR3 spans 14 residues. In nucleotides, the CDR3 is TGCAGTGCTAGAGAACCGAGACAGGGCTCGGCGCAGTACTTC. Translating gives CSAREPRQGSAQYF.

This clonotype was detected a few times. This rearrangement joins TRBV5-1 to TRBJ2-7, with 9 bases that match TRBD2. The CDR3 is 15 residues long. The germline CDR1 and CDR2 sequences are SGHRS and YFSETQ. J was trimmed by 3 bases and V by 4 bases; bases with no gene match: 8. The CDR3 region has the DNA TGCGCCAGCAGCCCGGCGGGGGGGCACAGCTACGAGCAGTACGTC. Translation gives CASSPAGGHSYEQYV.

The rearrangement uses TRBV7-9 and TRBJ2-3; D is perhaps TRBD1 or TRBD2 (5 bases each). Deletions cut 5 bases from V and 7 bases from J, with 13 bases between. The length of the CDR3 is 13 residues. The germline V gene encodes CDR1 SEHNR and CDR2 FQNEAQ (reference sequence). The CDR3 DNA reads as TGTGCCAGCAGCCCCGGGGCGGGCTATACGCAGTATTTT. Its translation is CASSPGAGYTQYF. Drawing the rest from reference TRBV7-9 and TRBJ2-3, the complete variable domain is DTGVSQNPRHKITKRGQNVTFRCDPISEHNRLYWYRQTLGQGPEFLTYFQNEAQLEKSRLLSDRFSAERPKGSFSTLEIQRTEQGDSAMYLCASSPGAGYTQYFGPGTRLTVL.

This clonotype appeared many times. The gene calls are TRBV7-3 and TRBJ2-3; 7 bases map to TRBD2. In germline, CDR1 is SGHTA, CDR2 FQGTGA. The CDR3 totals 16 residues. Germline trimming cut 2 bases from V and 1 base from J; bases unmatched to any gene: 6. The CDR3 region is CASSLYPSGGTDTQYF. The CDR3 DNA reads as TGTGCCAGCAGCTTATACCCTAGCGGCGGCACAGATACGCAGTATTTT.

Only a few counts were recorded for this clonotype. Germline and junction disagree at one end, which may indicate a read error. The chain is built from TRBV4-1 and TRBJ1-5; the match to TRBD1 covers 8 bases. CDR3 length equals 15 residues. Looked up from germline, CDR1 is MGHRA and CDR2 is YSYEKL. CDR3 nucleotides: TGCGCCAGAAGCCAAGGACAGGGAGGGGGTCAGCCCCAGCATTTT. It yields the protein CARSQGQGGGQPQHF.

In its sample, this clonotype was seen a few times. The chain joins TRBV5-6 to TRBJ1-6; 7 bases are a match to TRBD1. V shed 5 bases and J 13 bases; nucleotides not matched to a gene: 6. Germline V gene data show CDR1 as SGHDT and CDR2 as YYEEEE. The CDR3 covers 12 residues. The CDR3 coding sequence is TGTGCCAGCAGTTGGGACAGCCGTCCCCTCCACTTT. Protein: CASSWDSRPLHF. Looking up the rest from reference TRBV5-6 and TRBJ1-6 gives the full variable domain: DAGVTQSPTHLIKTRGQQVTLRCSPKSGHDTVSWYQQALGQGPQFIFQYYEEEERQRGNFPDRFSGHQFPNYSSELNVNALLLGDSALYLCASSWDSRPLHFGNGTRLTVT.

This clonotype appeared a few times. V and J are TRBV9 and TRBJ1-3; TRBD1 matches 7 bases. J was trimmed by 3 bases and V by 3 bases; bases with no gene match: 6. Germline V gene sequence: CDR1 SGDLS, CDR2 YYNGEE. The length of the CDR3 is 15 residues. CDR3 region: CASSAETGSGNTIYF. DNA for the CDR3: TGTGCCAGCAGCGCAGAGACAGGGAGTGGAAACACCATATATTTT.

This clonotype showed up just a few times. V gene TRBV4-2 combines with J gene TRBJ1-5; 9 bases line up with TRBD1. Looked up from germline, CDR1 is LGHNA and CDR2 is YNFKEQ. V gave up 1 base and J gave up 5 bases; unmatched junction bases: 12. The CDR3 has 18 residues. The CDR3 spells CASSQVTGLTGGDQPQHF. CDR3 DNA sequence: TGTGCCAGCAGCCAAGTTACCGGATTGACAGGGGGGGATCAGCCCCAGCATTTT.

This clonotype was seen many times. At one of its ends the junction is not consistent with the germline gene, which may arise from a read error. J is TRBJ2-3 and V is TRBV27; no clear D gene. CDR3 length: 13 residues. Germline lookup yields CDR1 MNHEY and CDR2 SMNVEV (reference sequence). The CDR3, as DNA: TGCGCCAGCAGCTTGGGTGTCACAGATACGCAGTATTTT. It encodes CASSLGVTDTQYF.

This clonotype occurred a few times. This CDR3 is CASSPEGSWGYGYTF. The CDR3, as DNA: TGTGCCAGCAGCCCCGAGGGCAGCTGGGGGTATGGCTACACCTTC. V and J are TRBV6-1 and TRBJ1-2; a possible D gene is TRBD1 (5 bases). CDR3 size: 15 residues. Per germline, CDR1 MNHNS and CDR2 SASEGT. V lost 6 bases, J lost 5 bases, and 19 bases lay in between.

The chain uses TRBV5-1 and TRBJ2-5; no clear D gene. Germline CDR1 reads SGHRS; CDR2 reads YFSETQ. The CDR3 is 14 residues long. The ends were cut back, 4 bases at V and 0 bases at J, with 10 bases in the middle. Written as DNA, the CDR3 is TGCGCCAGCAGCGCCTCGACAAACCAAGAGACCCAGTACTTC. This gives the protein CASSASTNQETQYF.

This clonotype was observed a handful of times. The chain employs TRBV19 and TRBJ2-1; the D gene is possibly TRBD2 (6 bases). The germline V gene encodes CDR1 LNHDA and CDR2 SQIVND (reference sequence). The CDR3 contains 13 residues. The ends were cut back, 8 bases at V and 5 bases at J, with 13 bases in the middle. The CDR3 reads CASFGGTHNEQFF. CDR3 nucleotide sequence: TGTGCCAGTTTTGGCGGGACCCACAATGAGCAGTTCTTC.

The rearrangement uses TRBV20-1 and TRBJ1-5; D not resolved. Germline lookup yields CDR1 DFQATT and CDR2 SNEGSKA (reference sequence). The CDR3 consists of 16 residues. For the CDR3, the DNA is TGCTGCGCTAGAGATCCCCTCTTTGATAGCAATCAGCCCCAGCATTTT. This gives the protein CCARDPLFDSNQPQHF.

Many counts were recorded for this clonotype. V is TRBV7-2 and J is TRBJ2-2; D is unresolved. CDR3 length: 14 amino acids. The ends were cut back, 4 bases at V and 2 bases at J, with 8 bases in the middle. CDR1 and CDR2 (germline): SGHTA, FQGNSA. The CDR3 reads CASSSGPNTGELFF. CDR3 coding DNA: TGTGCCAGCAGCTCTGGACCCAACACCGGGGAGCTGTTTTTT.

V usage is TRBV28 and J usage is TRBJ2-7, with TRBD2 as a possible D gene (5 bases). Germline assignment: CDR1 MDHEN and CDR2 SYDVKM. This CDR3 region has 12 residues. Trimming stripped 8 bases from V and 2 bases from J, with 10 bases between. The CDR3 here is CASGVGAYEQYV. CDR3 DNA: TGTGCCAGCGGGGTCGGGGCCTACGAGCAGTACGTC.